This T cell receptor beta chain was captured in a study of cytomegalovirus exposure and HLA in healthy donors. Whole-study context: Some 90 million unique TCRs from HLA-typed donors were held in an early data release.

J lost 4 bases, V lost 7 bases, and 6 bases had no gene match. Germline assignment: CDR1 MNHEY and CDR2 SVGAGI. The CDR3 contains 13 residues. 13 Jbeta primers and 60 Vbeta primers were used for the PCR. Some clones are missing from TCRdb's copy, which holds only in-frame ones; the method was immunoSEQ multiplex PCR. The profile shows about 86,000 clones, roughly 80% of them singletons. The genes are TRBV6-5 and TRBJ1-1; TRBD1 matches 7 bases. Sequencing input: PBMCs. This TCR came from a woman aged 40 to 49 in good health and CMV-seropositive. The CDR3 DNA follows: TGTGCCAGCACTCAGGGGGGTGGCACTGAAGCTTTCTTT. Translating it yields CASTQGGGTEAFF.